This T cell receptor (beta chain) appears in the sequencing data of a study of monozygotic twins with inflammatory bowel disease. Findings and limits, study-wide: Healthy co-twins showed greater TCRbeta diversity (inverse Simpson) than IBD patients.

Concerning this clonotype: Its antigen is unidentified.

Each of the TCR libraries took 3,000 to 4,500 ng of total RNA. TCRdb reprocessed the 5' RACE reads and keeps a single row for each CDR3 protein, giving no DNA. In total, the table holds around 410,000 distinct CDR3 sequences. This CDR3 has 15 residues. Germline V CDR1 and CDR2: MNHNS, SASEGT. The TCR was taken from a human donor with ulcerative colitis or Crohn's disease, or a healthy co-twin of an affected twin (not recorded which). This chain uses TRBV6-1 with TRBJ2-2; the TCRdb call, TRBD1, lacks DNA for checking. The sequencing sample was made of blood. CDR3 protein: CASSQGDRPTGELFF.